This T cell receptor beta chain was profiled in a study of cytomegalovirus exposure and HLA in healthy donors (dated by TCRdb to about 2017). Background for the entire study: An earlier analysis of some 620 of the donors reported about 300 Gb of sequence data and 100 million to 120 million unique TCR beta sequences obtained from 150 million to 200 million T cells. An early release that covered approximately 600 HLA-typed donors contained approximately 300 gigabases of sequencing data and around 80 million unique TCR sequences. Of the roughly 400 genotyped donors, 80% to 90% were placed in the genetic ancestry cluster associated with self-reported Caucasian donors. The aim of the study was to test whether cataloging public T cell receptors could identify signatures of past pathogen exposure. The study profiled the T cell repertoires of about 720 subjects by immunosequencing and related them to cytomegalovirus serostatus. Besides the first cohort of around 700 subjects, a separate validation cohort made up of 120 different subjects was used. To predict cytomegalovirus infection status, the study brought together high-throughput TCR immunosequencing, statistical association of individual TCRs with disease status, and machine learning. To study patterns of TCR occurrence, a later analysis re-analyzed previously published TCR beta repertoires from several hundred donors and added high-resolution HLA genotyping. The later analysis used no new phenotypic data to find candidate immune exposures, relying instead on TCR beta sequences and their occurrence across donors. In an earlier analysis of 587 of the donors, high-throughput TCR beta sequencing was used to judge whether each TCR beta V gene segment behaved as functional or pseudogenic. Donor age, sex, ethnicity and CMV serostatus were compiled together with the repertoire data. A later genetic analysis used genome-wide SNP genotypes for about 55% of the 666 donors, treating that subset as a discovery cohort. Every discovery cohort repertoire had been produced on one sequencing platform. Both class I and class II loci were covered by HLA typing, at four-digit resolution. Typing coverage varied by locus: roughly 620-630 donors for A, B, C, DRB1 and DQB1; approximately 560 for DQA1; around 610 for DPA1; 450 to 480 for DPB1. A few DR-DQ haplotypes were handled as single units for association and clustering because linkage in the cohort was strong. Among around 400 genotyped donors of the cohort, an average of approximately 220,000 unique TCR beta nucleotide sequences was sequenced per donor, of which roughly 17% were non-productive. The paper as a whole reports these results and caveats: Roughly uniform sequencing depth across donors was assumed in presence/absence analyses, although this assumption may not hold. Broadly in line with IMGT annotations, most TCR beta V segments showed up in productive rearrangements about 87% or about 30% of the time in an earlier analysis of a few hundred of the donors. The classifier was reported to diagnose cytomegalovirus status with high specificity and sensitivity in both the original cohort and the validation cohort. A few of the identified cytomegalovirus-associated TCR beta chains were confirmed in vitro to be specific for cytomegalovirus antigens. A group of highly shared sequence variants was considered likely to be a technical artifact of the sequencing pipeline. The authors suggested that the approach could potentially be extended to other disease states and immunological phenotypes. Assigning TCR associations to individual alleles was difficult when HLA alleles, especially DR and DQ, strongly co-occurred. At a false discovery rate of 0.05, a later analysis linked fewer than 20,000 TCR beta sequences to specific HLA alleles. A later analysis found that most CMV-associated TCR beta chains appeared HLA-restricted, with HLA associations seemingly driven largely by CMV exposure. Compared with the roughly 600-donor mean, donors in an Asian-associated ancestry cluster had fewer N-insertions in productive TCRs, according to a later genetic analysis. A further reported finding was that TCR beta sequences accurately predicted the HLA-A and HLA-B alleles for most subjects in the first cohort. HLA typing was unavailable for some donors at each locus, so association tests used only the typed subset. CMV serostatus was the only immune exposure information available for the cohort. While some public TCRs were present in many individuals, most TCR sequences turned up only very rarely across donors. In the study, around 150 TCR beta chains were listed as associated with cytomegalovirus. V-gene and J-gene trimming of TCR beta chains was associated with a missense DCLRE1C variant in a later genetic analysis, and the association was replicated in an independent cohort. A later analysis found that HLA-associated TCR beta chains were more clonally expanded and had lower generation probabilities than equally common non-associated chains. Linkage disequilibrium might explain the correlated functional status among segregating V segments, but an unknown experimental factor could not be ruled out. According to a later analysis, TCR association rates differed among HLA loci, with DRB1 alleles showing the most associated TCRs and HLA-C alleles showing the fewest. Only TCR beta chains were sequenced in this cohort, and the absence of alpha or paired-chain data limited detectable features. Several of the top co-occurrence clusters appeared to be linked to parvovirus B19, influenza, CMV and Epstein-Barr virus, according to a later analysis. Over 15 rarely observed V segments, including chromosome 9 orphons, were excluded from the earlier analysis of several hundred of the donors because counts were too low. Some IMGT-functional V segments, including TRBV6-2 and TRBV6-3, could not be distinguished by the 87-base-pair reads and were therefore excluded.

Looking up the germline V gene yields CDR1 SNHLY and CDR2 FYNNEI. The CDR3 measures 13 amino acids from cysteine to phenylalanine. Solely the CDR3 DNA is kept, with 39 bases framed from the first base. At the junction V is shortened by 8 bases and J by 4 bases; bases outside the gene matches: 4. To prepare the library, the immunoSEQ multiplex PCR assay was applied. The multiplex PCR relied on a mix of 60 forward primers for TCR Vbeta segments and 13 reverse primers for TCR Jbeta segments. A multiplex PCR assay on genomic DNA amplified the CDR3 region of rearranged TCR beta genes. Amplified TCR beta libraries were sequenced as 87-base-pair reads on the Illumina HiSeq System. The study's processing was this. A later analysis counted tens of millions of unique TCR beta chains across the 640 or so repertoires, and around 9.9 million of these chains were shared by at least two donors. Raw reads were error-corrected and collapsed into unique sequences by a nearest-neighbor algorithm in which closely related sequences were merged to remove PCR and sequencing errors. V, D and J gene segments were assigned by aligning CDR3 sequences to IMGT reference sequences. For a sequence to be retained, a match of at least six nucleotides was required to both a V gene segment and a J gene segment. Rearrangements were called productive when the CDR3 lacked stop codons and stayed in frame with V and J; all others were non-productive. Following IMGT convention, CDR3 was defined as the stretch from the second conserved V-encoded cysteine to the conserved J-encoded phenylalanine. Sequences without an unambiguous match to a single V gene segment were excluded from the earlier analysis of several hundred of the donors. In an earlier analysis of about 590 of the donors, a V segment was called functional when productive rearrangements were above 56.7%, and segregating when the standard deviation between donors exceeded 5%. To diagnose cytomegalovirus status from the catalog of TCR beta chain sequences, a statistical classification framework was built. In a later analysis, V and J genes were assigned by comparing TCR nucleotide sequences against IMGT/GENE-DB human TR gene sequences. Using the TCRdist pipeline, a later analysis assigned CDR3 sequences along with most-parsimonious VDJ recombination scenarios. In a later analysis, each TCR beta chain was defined by its CDR3 amino acid sequence together with its V-gene family, and reads without a unique V-gene family were excluded. A later analysis removed 550 to 650 highly shared, low-generation-probability nucleotide sequences to deal with suspected cross-contamination and a sequencing artifact. In a later analysis, a clonal expansion index was calculated for each public chain from normalized within-repertoire ranks of inferred template counts. In a later analysis, generation probabilities were computed using a VDJ recombination model fitted to out-of-frame rearrangements, and the results were checked against IGoR. In a later analysis, TCR-TCR, TCR-HLA and TCR-CMV co-occurrence was scored with hypergeometric tests, and a repertoire-size bias correction was applied to TCR pairs. To estimate false discovery rates, a later analysis permuted the HLA or CMV assignments 20 times. In a later analysis, co-occurring TCRs were grouped with DBSCAN, and TCRdist sequence similarity was added when clustering was performed within HLA-allele-positive subsets. For co-occurrence clustering, repertoires with fewer than 30,000 or more than 120,000 public chains were excluded, along with roughly 5 repertoires with anomalous nucleotide sharing. The source is immuneACCESS, and TCRdb retained only in-frame sequences with V and J called. Part of the clones is not carried over; for the studies checked, unresolved V genes explain less than half of this, and the remainder is unexplained. That table gives V, J and clone size, and the DNA gave D and trimming. Across this sample there are around 140,000 clones, with about four fifths seen only once. In total, the top ten clones hold 2% to 3% of the sample.

As to this clone: Its recognized antigen is unknown. Per-base qualities were not stored, and no clone one base away is much larger.

The cohort was made up of hundreds of healthy bone marrow donors. At the time of sampling, every cohort member was nominally healthy, though immune exposures that went unrecorded were likely present. The donor was CMV seropositive and was included in the group of 250 to 300 seropositive cohort members. Each donor provided a peripheral blood sample, and peripheral blood mononuclear cells were used for TCR beta sequencing. The Qiagen DNeasy Blood Extraction Kit was used to extract genomic DNA from the blood cell samples. The source material was PBMCs. The chain links TRBV2 with TRBJ1-5, and 8 junction bases match TRBD1. The source of this sequence is a woman aged 18-29 years in good health and CMV-seropositive. The bases are TGTGCCAGCGGCGGACAGGGAAATCAGCCCCAGCATTTT. This codes for CASGGQGNQPQHF.